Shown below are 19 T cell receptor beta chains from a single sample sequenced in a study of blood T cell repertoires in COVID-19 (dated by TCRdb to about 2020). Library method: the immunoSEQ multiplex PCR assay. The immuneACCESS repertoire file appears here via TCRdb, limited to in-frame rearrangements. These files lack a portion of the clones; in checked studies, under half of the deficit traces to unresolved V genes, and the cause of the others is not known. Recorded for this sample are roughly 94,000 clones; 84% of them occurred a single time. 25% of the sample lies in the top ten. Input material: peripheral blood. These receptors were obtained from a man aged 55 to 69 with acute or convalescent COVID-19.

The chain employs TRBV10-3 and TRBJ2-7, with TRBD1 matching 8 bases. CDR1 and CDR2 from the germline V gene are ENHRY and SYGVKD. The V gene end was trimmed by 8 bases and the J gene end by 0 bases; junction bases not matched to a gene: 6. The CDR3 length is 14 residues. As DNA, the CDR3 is TGTGCCATCGGCAGGGGGCCCTACTCCTACGAGCAGTACTTC. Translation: CAIGRGPYSYEQYF.

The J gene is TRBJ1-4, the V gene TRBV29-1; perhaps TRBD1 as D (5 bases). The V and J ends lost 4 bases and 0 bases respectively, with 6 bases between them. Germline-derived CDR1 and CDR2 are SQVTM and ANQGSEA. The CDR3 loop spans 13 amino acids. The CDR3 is CSVGGATNEKLFF. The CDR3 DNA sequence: TGCAGCGTTGGGGGCGCAACTAATGAAAAACTGTTTTTT.

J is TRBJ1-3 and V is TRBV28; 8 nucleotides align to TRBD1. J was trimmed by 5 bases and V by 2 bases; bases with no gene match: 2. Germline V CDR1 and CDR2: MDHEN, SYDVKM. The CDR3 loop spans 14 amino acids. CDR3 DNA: TGTGCCAGCAGTTTAAGACAGGGGAGAAACACCATATATTTT. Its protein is CASSLRQGRNTIYF. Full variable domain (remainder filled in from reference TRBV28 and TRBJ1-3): DVKVTQSSRYLVKRTGEKVFLECVQDMDHENMFWYRQDPGLGLRLIYFSYDVKMKEKGDIPEGYSVSREKKERFSLILESASTNQTSMYLCASSLRQGRNTIYFGEGSWLTVV.

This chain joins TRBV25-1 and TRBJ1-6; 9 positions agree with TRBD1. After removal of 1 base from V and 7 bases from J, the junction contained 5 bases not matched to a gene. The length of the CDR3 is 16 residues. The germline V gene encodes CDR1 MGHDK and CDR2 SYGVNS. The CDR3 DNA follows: TGTGCCAGCAGTGAATGGGGGACAGGGCAAAATTCACCCCTCCACTTT. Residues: CASSEWGTGQNSPLHF.

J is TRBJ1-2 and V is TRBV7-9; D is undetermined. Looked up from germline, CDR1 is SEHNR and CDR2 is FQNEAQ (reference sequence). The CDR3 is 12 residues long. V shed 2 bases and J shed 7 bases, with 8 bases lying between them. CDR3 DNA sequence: TGTGCCAGCAGCTTAAACCGGGGTGGCTACACCTTC. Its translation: CASSLNRGGYTF.

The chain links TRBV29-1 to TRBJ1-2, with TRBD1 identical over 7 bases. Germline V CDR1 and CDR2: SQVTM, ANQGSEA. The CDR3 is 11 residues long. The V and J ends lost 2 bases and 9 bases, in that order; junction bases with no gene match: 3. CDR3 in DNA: TGCAGCGTTGAACAGGGGGTGAGCTACACCTTC. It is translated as CSVEQGVSYTF.

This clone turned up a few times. The CDR3 nucleotides are TGTGCCAGCAGCTTAGGAGAGGGAAAACTGTTTTTT. Translated, it gives CASSLGEGKLFF. This rearrangement joins TRBV7-9 to TRBJ1-4; D remains unclear. From germline, CDR1 is SEHNR and CDR2 FQNEAQ (reference sequence). The ends were cut back, 1 base at V and 10 bases at J, with 7 bases in the middle. CDR3 length equals 12 residues.

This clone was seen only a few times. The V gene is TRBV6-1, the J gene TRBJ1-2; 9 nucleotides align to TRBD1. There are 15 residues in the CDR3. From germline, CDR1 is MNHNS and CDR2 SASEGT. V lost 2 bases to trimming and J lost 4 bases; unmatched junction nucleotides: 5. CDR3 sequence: CASSESGTGLYGYTF. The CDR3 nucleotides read TGTGCCAGCAGTGAATCCGGGACAGGGCTCTATGGCTACACCTTC.

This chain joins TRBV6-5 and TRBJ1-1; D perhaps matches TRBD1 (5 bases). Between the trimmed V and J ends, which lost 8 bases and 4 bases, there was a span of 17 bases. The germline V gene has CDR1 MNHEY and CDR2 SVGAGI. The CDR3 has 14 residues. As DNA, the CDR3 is TGTGCCAGCGTGATAACGGGGGGTTTCACTGAAGCTTTCTTT. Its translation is CASVITGGFTEAFF.

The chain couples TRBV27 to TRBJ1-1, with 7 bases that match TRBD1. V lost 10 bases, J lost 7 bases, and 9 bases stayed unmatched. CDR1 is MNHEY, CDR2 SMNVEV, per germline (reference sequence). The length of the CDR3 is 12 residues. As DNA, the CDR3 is TGTGCCACCGGACAGGTAGGCGATGAAGCTTTCTTT. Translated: CATGQVGDEAFF.

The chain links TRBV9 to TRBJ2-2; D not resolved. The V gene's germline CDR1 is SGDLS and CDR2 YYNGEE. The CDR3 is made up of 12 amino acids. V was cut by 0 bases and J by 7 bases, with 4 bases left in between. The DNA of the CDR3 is TGTGCCAGCAGCGTAGCGGTCGGGGAGCTGTTTTTT. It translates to CASSVAVGELFF.

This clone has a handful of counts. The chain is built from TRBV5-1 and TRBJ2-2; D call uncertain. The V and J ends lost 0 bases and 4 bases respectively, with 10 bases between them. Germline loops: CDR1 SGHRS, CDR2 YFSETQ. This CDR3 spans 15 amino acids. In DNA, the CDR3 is TGCGCCAGCAGCTTGGTCATGAGTGGCACCGGGGAGCTGTTTTTT. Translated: CASSLVMSGTGELFF.

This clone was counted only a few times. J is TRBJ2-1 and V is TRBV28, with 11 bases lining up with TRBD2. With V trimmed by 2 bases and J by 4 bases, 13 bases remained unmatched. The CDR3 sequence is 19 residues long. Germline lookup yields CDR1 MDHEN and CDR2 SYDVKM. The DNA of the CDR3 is TGTGCCAGCAGTTTAGGAGACGTAGCGGGGGGGCCGAATTACAATGAGCAGTTCTTC. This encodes CASSLGDVAGGPNYNEQFF.

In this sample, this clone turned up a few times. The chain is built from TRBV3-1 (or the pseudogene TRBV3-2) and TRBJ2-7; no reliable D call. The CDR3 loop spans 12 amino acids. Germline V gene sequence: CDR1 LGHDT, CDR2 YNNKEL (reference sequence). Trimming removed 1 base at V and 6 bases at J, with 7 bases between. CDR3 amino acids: CASSQARFEQYF. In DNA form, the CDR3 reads TGTGCCAGCAGCCAAGCTCGGTTCGAGCAGTACTTC.

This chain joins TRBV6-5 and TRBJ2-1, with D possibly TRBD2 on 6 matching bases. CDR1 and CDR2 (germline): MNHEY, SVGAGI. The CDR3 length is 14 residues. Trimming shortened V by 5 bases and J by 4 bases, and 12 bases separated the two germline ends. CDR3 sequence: CASSPGRTYNEQFF. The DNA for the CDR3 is TGTGCCAGCAGTCCAGGGAGGACGTACAATGAGCAGTTCTTC.

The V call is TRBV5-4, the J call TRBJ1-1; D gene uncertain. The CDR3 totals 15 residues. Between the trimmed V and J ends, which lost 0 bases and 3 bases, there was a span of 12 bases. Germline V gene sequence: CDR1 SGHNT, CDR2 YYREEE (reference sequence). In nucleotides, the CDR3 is TGTGCCAGCAGCTTGGGATCGAATCGGGACACTGAAGCTTTCTTT. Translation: CASSLGSNRDTEAFF. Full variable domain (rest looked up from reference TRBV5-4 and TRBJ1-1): ETGVTQSPTHLIKTRGQQVTLRCSSQSGHNTVSWYQQALGQGPQFIFQYYREEENGRGNFPPRFSGLQFPNYSSELNVNALELDDSALYLCASSLGSNRDTEAFFGQGTRLTVV.

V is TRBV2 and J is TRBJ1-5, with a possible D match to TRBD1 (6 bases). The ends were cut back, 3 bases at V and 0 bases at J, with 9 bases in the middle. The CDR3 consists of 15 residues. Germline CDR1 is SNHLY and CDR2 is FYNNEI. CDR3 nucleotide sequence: TGTGCCAGCAGTGACAGGGGTAATAGCAATCAGCCCCAGCATTTT. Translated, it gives CASSDRGNSNQPQHF.

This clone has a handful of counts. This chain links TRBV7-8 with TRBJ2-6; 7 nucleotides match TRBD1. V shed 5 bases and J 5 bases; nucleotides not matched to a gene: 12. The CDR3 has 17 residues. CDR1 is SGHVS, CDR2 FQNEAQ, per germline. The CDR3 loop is CASSHGDRAFWANVLTF. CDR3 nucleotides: TGTGCCAGCAGCCATGGCGACAGGGCATTCTGGGCCAACGTCCTGACTTTC.

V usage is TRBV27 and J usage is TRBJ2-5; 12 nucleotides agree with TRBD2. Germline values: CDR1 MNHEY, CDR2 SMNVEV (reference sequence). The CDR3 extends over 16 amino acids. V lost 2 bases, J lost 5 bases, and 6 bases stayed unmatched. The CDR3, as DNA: TGTGCCAGCAGTTTACAACTAGCGGGGGGCGGGGAGACCCAGTACTTC. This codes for CASSLQLAGGGETQYF.